This TCR beta chain is drawn from a study of CD8+CD57+ T cells in acquired aplastic anemia. About the research overall: Sorted CD4+ plus CD8+ cells gave DNA averaging roughly 3.5 ug.

Genomic DNA acted as the template from which TCR beta VDJ combination and CDR3 sequence profiling were carried out. From the reads, TCRdb called clonotypes with MiXCR, one entry per CDR3 protein. The sample consists of hundreds of thousands of distinct CDR3 sequences, approximately 70% of them appearing once. In germline, CDR1 is SGHRS, CDR2 YFSETQ. Trimming stripped 4 bases from V and 1 base from J, with 18 bases between. This CDR3 region has 16 residues. Sequencing was done on a sample of sorted CD4+, CD8+, or CD8+CD57+ T cells (not recorded which) from PBMCs. The clonotype comes from a human donor in good health, serving as a control. The V call is TRBV5-1, the J call TRBJ2-7; D not resolved. Here the CDR3 DNA reads TGCGCCAGCAGCCCAGACCCCTCCAGCGAATCCTACGAGCAGTACTTC. This sequence encodes CASSPDPSSESYEQYF.